The 5 T cell receptor beta chains presented below share a single source sample, sequenced in a study of TIL therapy for anti-PD-1-resistant metastatic lung cancer. The immunoSEQ assay was v3. The assay was immunoSEQ multiplex PCR, and TCRdb's table has in-frame clones only and misses some. Among tens of thousands of clones listed, around 86% were seen once. Regarding time point: pre-treatment sample, taken before nivolumab and TIL therapy. The sequencing here drew on blood, taken at baseline. These receptors were collected from a person aged 25-85 years with non-small cell lung cancer.

The chain carries TRBV7-6 and TRBJ2-7, with TRBD1 as a possible D gene (6 bases). Deletions cut 5 bases from V and 6 bases from J, with 20 bases between. This CDR3 has 15 residues. The germline gives CDR1 SGHVS, CDR2 FNYEAQ. CDR3 loop: CASSQQDSFLSEQYF. DNA for the CDR3: TGTGCCAGCAGCCAACAGGACAGCTTTCTTAGCGAGCAGTACTTC.

The V call is TRBV7-2, the J call TRBJ2-6, with D possibly being TRBD1 (5 bases). V gave up 7 bases and J gave up 3 bases, with 13 bases separating them. Per the germline V gene, CDR1 is SGHTA and CDR2 is FQGNSA. This CDR3 contains 15 residues. The CDR3 DNA is TGTGCCAGCACCTTTATGGGGCTTGGGGCCAACGTCCTGACTTTC. It yields the protein CASTFMGLGANVLTF.

The chain employs TRBV6-2 or TRBV6-3 and TRBJ2-3, with D perhaps assigned TRBD1 or TRBD2 (6 bases each). The CDR3 sequence is 14 residues long. Per germline, CDR1 MNHEY and CDR2 SVGEGT. V lost 4 bases, J lost 4 bases, and 12 bases lay in between. CDR3 sequence (DNA): TGTGCCAGCAGTTCGGCAGGGGAGGCAGATACGCAGTATTTT. Amino acids: CASSSAGEADTQYF.

The chain's CDR3 is CASSRWTGPRWETQYF. The DNA for the CDR3 is TGTGCCAGCAGCCGTTGGACAGGACCTAGGTGGGAGACCCAGTACTTC. The chain recombines TRBV3-1 (or the pseudogene TRBV3-2) with TRBJ2-5; 7 bases map to TRBD1. The CDR3 runs to 16 residues. Per the germline V gene, CDR1 is LGHDT and CDR2 is YNNKEL (reference sequence). V gave up 4 bases and J gave up 5 bases; unmatched junction bases: 13.

This clone came up once. This sequence joins TRBV7-9 and TRBJ2-2, with 11 bases fitting TRBD1. Germline V lookup: CDR1 SEHNR, CDR2 FQNEAQ (reference sequence). There are 15 residues in the CDR3. With 5 bases clipped from V and 7 bases from J, the junction kept 6 bases outside the gene matches. In nucleotides, the CDR3 is TGTGCCAGCAGCGCCGGACAGGGGGCTAGCGGGGAGCTGTTTTTT. Its protein is CASSAGQGASGELFF.